The T cell receptor beta chain under discussion was sequenced for a study of GPR56 and killer-like receptors on CD4 memory cells (dated by TCRdb to the late 2010s). General notes on the study: According to the study's proposal, human CD4+ memory T-cell differentiation and cytokine production potential are marked by the progressive acquisition of KLRB1, KLRG1, GPR56 and then KLRF1. The study described its healthy blood donors as age-matched to the liver disease patients, who had a median age of about 64 years.

The paper's findings and limits, for the study overall: TCR repertoire overlap was especially strong between late populations 4 and 5, and population 3 also partly overlapped. The authors took the finding that clones dominating late populations 4 and 5 were also present in early populations 1 and 2 as evidence for linear differentiation. Rather than full repertoires, the diversity and similarity analyses used only the 100 most expanded clones in each population. Clonal frequency started low in the marker-negative population and rose progressively along the proposed pathway, while TCRbeta diversity decreased accordingly.

No count is given, but going by its frequency this clonotype is medium-sized (0.01 to 0.1%). Its antigen remains unidentified. Before TCRbeta sequencing, fluorescence-activated cell sorting was used to enrich five KLR/GPR56-defined CD4+ populations. TCRbeta repertoires of five CD4+ T-cell subsets defined by KLRB1, KLRG1, GPR56 and KLRF1 expression were sequenced to test a linear memory differentiation pathway. TCR-sequenced cells came from peripheral blood of healthy control individuals, reported as five donors in the TCRbeta analysis figure. Heparinized peripheral blood was collected, and every sample was processed within one hour of retrieval. To isolate peripheral blood mononuclear cells, blood was diluted 1:2 in PBS and put through Biocoll density gradient centrifugation at room temperature. CD4+ T cells were enriched from freshly isolated PBMCs by magnetic sorting with anti-CD4 MicroBeads before flow sorting. A BD FACSAria II was used to sort CD4+ T cells enriched from PBMCs of healthy donors according to marker expression. Surface staining used anti-KLRB1 clone 191B8, anti-KLRF1 clone 4A4.D10 and anti-KLRG1 clone REA261 antibodies from Miltenyi Biotec.

The germline V gene yields KGHDR for CDR1 and SFDVKD for CDR2. The CDR3 sequence holds 13 residues, the cysteine and phenylalanine included. Only the protein sequence is given. Sequenced on an Illumina HiSeq 2500. To build sequencing libraries, a previously published PCR protocol was used to amplify the recombined TCRbeta locus. The study's processing was this. Any read whose average quality score fell below 30 was discarded, and IMSEQ was used to process the reads that remained. Each clonotype was defined by Vbeta gene, Jbeta gene and CDR3 amino acid sequence. The Morisita-Horn index, computed on the top 100 expanded clones, was used to measure repertoire overlap between populations. Renyi diversity profiles calculated on the top 100 expanded clones were used to evaluate clonal diversity. TCRdb reprocessed the reads and provides one entry for every CDR3 protein sequence; no DNA is given. These V and J calls originate from TCRdb's pipeline instead of the authors' own analysis. In this sample's table one finds roughly 2,000 distinct CDR3 sequences. The ten largest make up roughly 4% of the sample.

The sequencing input was memory CD4+ T cells from blood. The chain is assembled from TRBV24-1 and TRBJ2-7; the D call of TRBD1 rests on TCRdb alone, since no DNA is present to check it. The clonotype originates from a human donor in good health. The CDR3 is CATSEGGRPEQYF.